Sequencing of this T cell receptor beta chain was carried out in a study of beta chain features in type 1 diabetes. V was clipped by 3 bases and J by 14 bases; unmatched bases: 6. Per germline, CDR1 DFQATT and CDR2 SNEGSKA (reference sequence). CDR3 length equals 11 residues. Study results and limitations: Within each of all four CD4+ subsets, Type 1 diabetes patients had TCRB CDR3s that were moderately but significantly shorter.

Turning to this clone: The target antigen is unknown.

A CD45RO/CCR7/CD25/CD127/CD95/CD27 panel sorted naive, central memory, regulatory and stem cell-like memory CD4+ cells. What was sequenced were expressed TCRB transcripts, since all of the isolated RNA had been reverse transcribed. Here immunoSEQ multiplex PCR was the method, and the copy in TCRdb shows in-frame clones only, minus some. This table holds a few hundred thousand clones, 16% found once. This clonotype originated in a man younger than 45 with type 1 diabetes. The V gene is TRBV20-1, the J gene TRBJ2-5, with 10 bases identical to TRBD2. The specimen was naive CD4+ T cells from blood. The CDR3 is CSASPTSGYYF. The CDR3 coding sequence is TGCAGTGCTAGCCCGACTAGCGGGTATTACTTC.